This T cell receptor (beta chain) was sequenced during a study of regulatory T cells in long-lasting Graves disease (dated by TCRdb to about 2021). As for the study more broadly: In the newly diagnosed Graves' disease group, patients had been taking antithyroid drugs for less than 3 months. Patients with persistent Graves' disease were compared with patients with newly diagnosed Graves' disease using TCR sequencing and RNA sequencing of peripheral blood. The study was registered as a clinical trial and conducted in China. A total of around 33 samples were covered by TCR sequencing, comprising about 13 persistent and around 20 newly diagnosed Graves' disease patients. Findings and caveats that apply to the study as a whole: Lower TCR Shannon entropy and fewer highly expanded clones were observed in persistent Graves' disease patients than in newly diagnosed patients, which suggested clonal expansion. As a limitation, the authors acknowledged that the small sample size may reduce accuracy. Only peripheral blood was studied, because thyroid tissue, the primary lesion, was inaccessible. Patients with persistent disease shared more public clonotypes (about 2,900) than newly diagnosed patients did (about 1,000). Persistent disease showed preferential use of TRBV28, TRBJ1-2 and TRBJ2-5, whereas newly diagnosed disease favored TRBV20-1 and TRBJ2-1. Sequencing and analysis were restricted to the TCR beta chain.

Germline trimming: 2 bases from V, 0 bases from J; junction bases outside gene matches: 17. Spanning cysteine to phenylalanine, the CDR3 consists of 23 amino acids. Left in the record is the CDR3 DNA by itself, 69 bases read in frame from the first base. Library construction relied on multiplex PCR. TCRdb records Illumina HiSeq 4000 as the sequencer. To build TCR beta libraries, CDR3 regions were amplified by Arm-PCR using iRepertoire HTBI primers. Before sequencing, the PCR products went through gel purification. On the study's bioinformatics: Across samples, 60 to 80 TRBV and roughly 15 TRBJ segments were identified and used for gene usage analysis of CDR3 amino acid clonotypes. COPE and FqMerger were used to merge the filtered high-quality paired reads into contigs. BLAST was used to align contigs to IMGT TRBV, TRBD and TRBJ reference genes, and CDR3 was defined according to IMGT. Clonotypes above 0.1% frequency were classified as highly expanded clones. Shannon entropy served as the measure of repertoire diversity, while the Gini coefficient captured V-J evenness. A clonotype was considered public if more than one individual shared it. The raw public data were reprocessed by TCRdb itself: fastp quality trimming at Q25, MiXCR clonotype calling, in-frame beta chains only. Each entry merges the rows of one CDR3 protein and shows their most common DNA and genes. These V and J calls originate from TCRdb's pipeline instead of the authors' own analysis. The sample contains about 620,000 distinct CDR3 sequences, roughly 15% of them found a single time. The ten largest make up approximately 18% of the sample.

A few counts support this clonotype. Its antigen remains unidentified. The sample holds no much larger clone one base away, and base qualities are not on file. According to the study, the label for this sample's time point signals: newly diagnosed GD, antithyroid drugs for less than 3 months. For both TCR sequencing and RNA sequencing, RNA was extracted from PBMCs in TRIzol. The diagnosis of Graves' disease was made according to American Thyroid Association guidelines. Recruitment of patients was carried out at an endocrinology department in Xi'an, China. From each patient, 7.5 to 9.5 milliliters of peripheral blood was collected into an EDTA anticoagulant tube. PBMCs were isolated by Ficoll Paque Plus density gradient separation without further T cell sorting. An Agilent 2100 Bioanalyzer and agarose gel were used to assess RNA quality, and a NanoDrop 2000 was used to measure RNA concentration. These data also featured in a second study, about T cells in Graves' hyperthyroidism and ophthalmopathy. The second paper states: A patient counted as having stable Graves' hyperthyroidism if no progression to ophthalmopathy occurred over 18 months of follow-up. The hyperthyroidism patients were between 18 and 65 years old and newly diagnosed, with a disease duration of less than 2 months. Exclusion was applied to patients with uncontrolled infections, other autoimmune diseases, pregnancy or lactation. Diagnoses were based on clinical symptoms, serum thyroxine and TRAb, thyroid ultrasound and orbital computed tomography. The first round of RT-PCR for the TCR CDR3 was performed with the HTBI primer set and the Qiagen OneStep RT-PCR kit. Most expanded thyroid clonotypes (frequency above 0.001) were also found in blood, which suggests that blood repertoires may mirror thyroid immune responses. A model built on a 13 V-J signature distinguished ophthalmopathy from stable hyperthyroidism, reaching around 87% sensitivity and 81.08% specificity in cross-validation and 80%/75% in testing. In validation, the model predicted progression to ophthalmopathy a median of approximately 6.6 months before onset, with over 60% sensitivity and about 75% specificity. To identify TCR V-J signatures that set the groups apart, the researchers used a discovery cohort of 95 to 100 patients, made up of under 50 with Graves' ophthalmopathy and some 56 with stable Graves' hyperthyroidism. An independent validation cohort of 18 to 20 hyperthyroidism patients and 17 patients who later progressed to ophthalmopathy tested prospective prediction of ophthalmopathy. For training and testing, the roughly 93 patients in the discovery cohort were randomly divided in a 7:3 ratio. The study also compared thyroid tissue and blood T-cell repertoires from over 5 Graves' hyperthyroidism patients. Once sampling was done, hyperthyroidism patients were given methimazole at a starting dose of 30 mg daily, whereas ophthalmopathy patients were given high-dose intravenous methylprednisolone. Libraries were constructed in a second round of multiplex PCR, after which size selection and purification were carried out. Paired-end sequencing of the libraries was performed with 100 bp reads on an Illumina HiSeq2000. SOAPnuke was used to process the raw data, with reads discarded if the reads contained adapters or uncalled bases, had a mean Phred below 15, or lacked an exact constant-primer or identifier match. COPE v1.2.5 was used to merge high-quality paired reads, and clonotypes were defined as unique nucleotide sequences. Clonotypes were aligned to IMGT TRBV, TRBD and TRBJ reference segments using MiTCR v1.1. The analysis included only V-J combinations with a frequency above 0.0001, which together covered 99.2% of the repertoires. The TCS score was defined as the ratio of F50 (clonal expansion) to E x V (chaos), calculated using BLOSUM62-based TCRdist between CDR3 peptides within each V-J. Welch's t-statistics and random forest reduced around 510 V-J features to roughly 13, which were used in a naive Bayes classifier (R e1071). No statistical method was used to fix the sample size in advance, and group allocation was not hidden from the investigators. The paper describes TCR Vbeta CDR3 sequencing of about 140 peripheral blood samples, made up of approximately 40 ophthalmopathy patients, over 70 hyperthyroidism patients and roughly 17 progressor patients.

The material sequenced was peripheral blood mononuclear cells (PBMCs), taken at new diagnosis, from a patient treated with antithyroid drugs. The source is a woman aged 25 to 45 with Graves disease. Donor details come from another sample of the same person, matched by shared clones. Here the chain combines TRBV6-7 and TRBJ2-4, with 15 middle bases fitting TRBD2. TRBV6-7 falls under the ORF class, with uncertain function. At the DNA level, the sequence is TGTGCCAGCAGTTACGCGCCTACATACCCGGGACTAGCGGGAGGCGCAGCCAAAAACATTCAGTACTTC. Translated, it reads CASSYAPTYPGLAGGAAKNIQYF.